Below are 25 T cell receptor beta chains sequenced from a single sample in a study of T cell clonality in common variable immunodeficiency. Study-wide points: Reportedly, TCR beta sequences from common variable immunodeficiency showed fewer deletions and N-nucleotide insertions.

Sequenced by immunoSEQ multiplex PCR; TCRdb stores in-frame clones only, minus some. The sample is made up of approximately 20,000 clones, none counted only once. Their target antigens are unknown. The sample comprised peripheral blood mononuclear cells. These receptors were obtained from a human donor with common variable immunodeficiency.

This clone was detected ten times or more. The sequenced fragment ends 3 residues before the CDR3 boundary, so the rest is inferred from the germline J gene. The chain couples TRBV5-4 to TRBJ2-3; the D gene is possibly TRBD2 (6 bases). Germline V gene lookup returns CDR1 SGHNT and CDR2 YYREEE (reference sequence). Deletions cut 3 bases from V and 6 bases from J, with 14 bases between. This CDR3 has 14 residues. CDR3 DNA (partial): TGTGCCAGCAGCTCGACGGAGGGTGGCGATACG. It specifies CASSSTEGGDT. The whole CDR3 sequence reads CASSSTEGGDTQYF.

At least ten counts were recorded for this clone. Read coverage stops 3 residues before the CDR3 terminus; the germline J gene supplies the remainder. This sequence joins TRBV5-1 and TRBJ1-3; no clear D gene. Deletions cut 1 base from V and 4 bases from J, with 9 bases between. CDR1 SGHRS and CDR2 YFSETQ come from the germline V gene. This CDR3 has 14 residues. The DNA read from the CDR3 is TGCGCCAGCAGCTTGAGTACAGAAGGAAACACC. Translation gives CASSLSTEGNT. The full-length CDR3 reads as CASSLSTEGNTIYF.

This clone was detected ten times or more. The missing CDR3 end, 3 residues past where the read stops, is filled in from the germline J gene. This chain links TRBV11-2 with TRBJ1-2; 8 positions agree with TRBD1. The CDR3 consists of 15 residues. The germline V gene encodes CDR1 SGHAT and CDR2 FQNNGV. V was clipped by 1 base and J by 5 bases; unmatched bases: 6. CDR3 loop: CASSLGGTGPYGYTF. The sequenced CDR3 bases are TGTGCCAGCAGCTTAGGAGGGACAGGTCCGTATGGC.

Turning to this clone: The CDR3 extends 3 residues past the end of the read, so its final part is completed from the germline J gene. V usage is TRBV5-4 and J usage is TRBJ1-6, with D possibly matching TRBD1 (6 bases). Trimming removed 1 base from V and 7 bases from J, with 15 bases in between. Germline V gives CDR1 SGHNT, CDR2 YYREEE (reference sequence). This CDR3 region has 16 residues. Here the CDR3 reads CASSLKGGTTNSPLHF. The part of the CDR3 DNA that was read is TGTGCCAGCAGCTTGAAGGGGGGGACGACAAATTCACCC. Drawing the rest from reference TRBV5-4 and TRBJ1-6, the complete variable domain is ETGVTQSPTHLIKTRGQQVTLRCSSQSGHNTVSWYQQALGQGPQFIFQYYREEENGRGNFPPRFSGLQFPNYSSELNVNALELDDSALYLCASSLKGGTTNSPLHFGNGTRLTVT.

This clone showed up many times. The read terminates 3 residues ahead of where the CDR3 ends, so the germline J gene completes it. This rearrangement joins TRBV5-1 to TRBJ1-5; the match to TRBD1 covers 8 bases. The CDR3 contains 15 residues. The V segment lost 5 bases and the J segment 3 bases; nucleotides outside the gene matches: 7. CDR1 is SGHRS, CDR2 YFSETQ, per germline. CDR3 DNA (partial): TGCGCCAGCAGACCCGGACAGGGAGACAATCAGCCC. Translated, it gives CASRPGQGDNQP. The CDR3 reads in full as CASRPGQGDNQPQHF.

The sample holds many counts of this clone. CDR3 sequence reads: CATSDSLPKETQYF. CDR3 DNA, as far as it was read: TGTGCCACCAGTGATAGCCTTCCTAAAGAGACC. This chain connects TRBV24-1 to TRBJ2-5; D remains ambiguous. The read stops 3 residues short of the end of the CDR3; the missing end is completed from the germline J gene. This CDR3 comprises 14 residues. V lost 3 bases and J lost 3, with 10 bases in between. Germline V gene data show CDR1 as KGHDR and CDR2 as SFDVKD.

This clone was picked up many times. The sequenced fragment ends 3 residues before the CDR3 boundary, so the rest is inferred from the germline J gene. The chain has TRBV6-2 or TRBV6-3 and TRBJ1-1, with D unclear. V was cut by 3 bases and J by 0 bases, with 5 bases left in between. This CDR3 spans 13 amino acids. From germline, CDR1 is MNHEY and CDR2 SVGEGT. CDR3 bases read: TGTGCCAGCAGTTATATTATGAACACTGAA. Translation gives CASSYIMNTE. The full CDR3 protein reads CASSYIMNTEAFF.

A few counts support this clone. The read terminates 3 residues ahead of where the CDR3 ends, so the germline J gene completes it. This chain links TRBV7-9 with TRBJ1-2; 9 nucleotides align to TRBD1. Germline loops: CDR1 SEHNR, CDR2 FQNEAQ (reference sequence). The CDR3 is 14 residues long. The CDR3 sequence is CASSPPGTGQGYTF. The sequenced part of the CDR3 DNA is TGTGCCAGCAGCCCGCCCGGGACAGGGCAGGGC.

This clone occurred many times. The read ends 3 residues before the CDR3 terminus; that terminus is restored from the germline J gene. This chain joins TRBV7-2 and TRBJ1-2; 10 nucleotides agree with TRBD1. This CDR3 contains 15 residues. J was trimmed by 4 bases and V by 4 bases; bases with no gene match: 6. Germline CDR1 is SGHTA and CDR2 is FQGNSA. Incomplete CDR3 DNA: TGTGCCAGCAGCTCCCGCCGACAGGGGGCCTATGGC. Its translation: CASSSRRQGAYG. The CDR3 reads in full as CASSSRRQGAYGYTF.

This clone was seen ten or more times. The CDR3 is cut off 3 residues early in the read; its end comes from the germline J gene. V is TRBV14 and J is TRBJ2-5; TRBD2 agrees at 7 bases. The CDR3 spans 12 residues. The germline V gene encodes CDR1 SGHDN and CDR2 FVKESK. V lost 4 bases to trimming and J lost 4 bases; unmatched junction nucleotides: 0. The part of the CDR3 DNA that was read is TGTGCCAGCAGCCGGGGGGGAGAGACC. Translating it yields CASSRGGET. The entire CDR3 protein reads CASSRGGETQYF.

The sample holds many counts of this clone. With the read ending 3 residues before the CDR3 end, the germline J gene is used to fill in that end. The chain combines TRBV4-1 with TRBJ2-1; D gene ambiguous. With 0 bases removed from V and 4 bases from J, the gap between germline ends came to 10 bases. The CDR3 has 15 residues. CDR1 and CDR2 (germline): MGHRA, YSYEKL. Here the CDR3 reads CASSQDSSPYNEQFF. The part of the CDR3 DNA that was read is TGCGCCAGCAGCCAAGACTCGTCCCCTTACAATGAG.

This clone has at least ten counts. The read terminates 3 residues ahead of where the CDR3 ends, so the germline J gene completes it. The gene calls are TRBV12-5 and TRBJ2-1; 9 nucleotides agree with TRBD1. Germline V CDR1 and CDR2: LGHNT, FRNRAP. J was trimmed by 8 bases and V by 2 bases; bases with no gene match: 16. The CDR3 is 18 residues long. The CDR3 protein is CASGLFGWGQGLRDEQFF. CDR3 bases read: TGTGCTAGTGGTTTGTTTGGATGGGGACAGGGTCTTAGAGATGAG.

As regards this clone: The read falls 3 residues short of the CDR3 end, and the missing part is taken from the germline J gene. The chain joins TRBV2 to TRBJ1-5, with 12 nucleotides matching TRBD1. Germline CDR1 is SNHLY and CDR2 is FYNNEI. CDR3 length equals 16 residues. V shed 3 bases, J shed 2 bases, and the junction held 2 bases outside the gene matches. The CDR3 here is CASSEGQGAGNQPQHF. The CDR3 DNA, read in part, is TGTGCCAGCAGTGAGGGACAGGGGGCGGGCAATCAGCCC.

There are many counts of this clone. The DNA ends 3 residues before the CDR3 does, and the rest of the CDR3 is filled in from the germline J gene. The J gene is TRBJ1-1, the V gene TRBV7-6; 7 bases align to TRBD1. The CDR3 runs 13 residues. Germline CDR1 is SGHVS and CDR2 is FNYEAQ. CDR3 region: CASSSGQEMGAFF. CDR3 bases read: TGTGCCAGCAGCTCAGGACAGGAAATGGGG.

This clone was seen ten or more times. The CDR3 end lies 3 residues beyond the end of the read and is filled in from the germline J gene. The chain recombines TRBV7-9 with TRBJ1-2, with D tentatively TRBD1 (5 bases). Between the trimmed V and J ends, which lost 3 bases and 6 bases, there was a span of 11 bases. Germline V gene data show CDR1 as SEHNR and CDR2 as FQNEAQ (reference sequence). CDR3 length: 13 residues. The part of the CDR3 DNA that was read is TGTGCCAGCAGCTTTTCACAGACAGATGGC. It specifies CASSFSQTDG. The whole CDR3 reads CASSFSQTDGYTF.

This clone was detected ten times or more. Read data end 3 residues before the CDR3 end; the end is taken from the germline J gene. The chain has TRBV3-1 (or the pseudogene TRBV3-2) and TRBJ2-5, with 8 bases matching TRBD1. The CDR3 covers 16 residues. V lost 0 bases and J lost 5; bases outside the gene matches: 8. Germline V gene lookup returns CDR1 LGHDT and CDR2 YNNKEL (reference sequence). CDR3 sequence reads: CASSQDGTGLGETQYF. The covered CDR3 bases are TGTGCCAGCAGCCAAGACGGGACAGGTTTAGGGGAGACC.

This clone showed up many times. The sequence runs out 3 residues before the end of the CDR3; the remainder is reconstructed from the germline J gene. The chain links TRBV7-2 to TRBJ2-5; 8 positions match TRBD2. V was pared by 6 bases and J by 4 bases, with 4 bases of the junction left unmatched. This CDR3 contains 13 residues. From germline, CDR1 is SGHTA and CDR2 FQGNSA. CDR3 sequence reads: CASRSGGTETQYF. Incomplete CDR3 DNA: TGTGCCAGCAGGAGCGGGGGAACAGAGACC.

This clone has ten or more counts. The read ends 3 residues shy of where the CDR3 ends; the end is completed using the germline J gene. The gene calls are TRBV7-8 and TRBJ2-5, with D possibly being TRBD1 (5 bases). This CDR3 region has 13 residues. The V gene lost 5 bases and the J gene lost 2 bases, with 9 bases spanning the gap. CDR1 and CDR2 from the germline V gene are SGHVS and FQNEAQ. The CDR3 sequence: CASSPGRQETQYF. Partial CDR3 DNA: TGTGCCAGCAGCCCAGGGCGGCAAGAGACC.

This clone appeared many times. Read sequence stops 3 residues before the CDR3 end, and the germline J gene provides the missing end. The rearrangement uses TRBV7-2 and TRBJ2-1; D not resolved. V shed 0 bases and J shed 7 bases, with 13 bases lying between them. From germline, CDR1 is SGHTA and CDR2 FQGNSA. The CDR3 loop spans 15 amino acids. The part of the CDR3 DNA that was read is TGTGCCAGCAGCTTAGCGCATCCAGGAACAAATGAG. Protein: CASSLAHPGTNE. The whole CDR3 protein is CASSLAHPGTNEQFF. The whole variable domain, filled in from reference TRBV7-2 and TRBJ2-1, reads GAGVSQSPSNKVTEKGKDVELRCDPISGHTALYWYRQSLGQGLEFLIYFQGNSAPDKSGLPSDRFSAERTGGSVSTLTIQRTQQEDSAVYLCASSLAHPGTNEQFFGPGTRLTVL.

This clone was observed at least ten times. The read finishes 3 residues shy of the CDR3 end, and the germline J gene is used to complete it. V and J are TRBV20-1 and TRBJ2-1; 9 bases map to TRBD1. Germline V gives CDR1 DFQATT, CDR2 SNEGSKA (reference sequence). The length of the CDR3 is 15 residues. V was pared by 0 bases and J by 3 bases, with 3 bases of the junction left unmatched. This CDR3 reads CSARDLDRGYNEQFF. The CDR3 bases that were read are TGCAGTGCTAGAGATTTGGACAGGGGCTACAATGAG.

This clone was recorded many times. The read terminates 3 residues before the CDR3 end, so the remaining end is supplied by the germline J gene. The J gene is TRBJ2-2, the V gene TRBV10-3; tentative D call: TRBD1 (6 bases). This CDR3 spans 15 amino acids. Germline V gives CDR1 ENHRY, CDR2 SYGVKD. V was trimmed by 8 bases and J by 3 bases, leaving 16 bases between them. CDR3 in amino acids: CAIELYPGDTGELFF. The sequenced CDR3 bases are TGTGCCATCGAACTCTACCCAGGGGACACCGGGGAG.

This clone was recorded at least ten times. The sequenced fragment ends 3 residues before the CDR3 boundary, so the rest is inferred from the germline J gene. V gene TRBV5-4 combines with J gene TRBJ2-5, with 7 bases lining up with TRBD2. From germline, CDR1 is SGHNT and CDR2 YYREEE (reference sequence). The CDR3 loop spans 13 amino acids. V shed 10 bases, J shed 5 bases, and the junction held 11 bases outside the gene matches. The CDR3 region is CASIPGGGETQYF. The covered CDR3 bases are TGTGCCTCAATTCCGGGGGGTGGGGAGACC.

This clone was observed at least ten times. The read ends 3 residues shy of where the CDR3 ends; the end is completed using the germline J gene. This chain links TRBV5-4 with TRBJ2-7; D is uncertain. CDR3 length: 13 amino acids. Germline V gives CDR1 SGHNT, CDR2 YYREEE (reference sequence). The germline V and J ends were trimmed by 5 bases and 2 bases, with 11 bases remaining between them. The CDR3 reads CASSIDLTYEQYF. The sequenced part of the CDR3 DNA is TGTGCCAGCAGTATTGACTTAACCTACGAG.

This clone was recorded at least ten times. The read falls 3 residues short of the CDR3 end, and the missing part is taken from the germline J gene. This rearrangement joins TRBV30 to TRBJ2-5, with D uncertain. There are 11 residues in the CDR3. CDR1 is GTSNPN and CDR2 is SVGIG in the germline V gene (reference sequence). V was clipped by 4 bases and J by 1 base, with 4 bases between them. CDR3 DNA, as far as it was read: TGTGCCTGGAACAGCCAAGAGACC. Its translation is CAWNSQET. The CDR3, in full, reads CAWNSQETQYF.

Details on this clone: The sample has other DNA sequences that encode this CDR3 too. Incomplete CDR3 DNA: TGTGCCAGCTCTCCCCGACAGAAGGCGAGCACAGATACG. This encodes CASSPRQKASTDT. The whole CDR3 is CASSPRQKASTDTQYF. The genes are TRBV18 and TRBJ2-3, with D possibly being TRBD1 (5 bases). With the read ending 3 residues before the CDR3 end, the germline J gene is used to fill in that end. This CDR3 has 16 amino acids. Per the germline V gene, CDR1 is KGHSH and CDR2 is LQKENI. Trimming took off 6 bases at V and 0 bases at J, with 16 bases between the two ends.